This TCR beta chain was identified during a study of CD8+CD57+ T cells in acquired aplastic anemia. In the study overall: The DNA of sorted CD4+ and CD8+ cells averaged 3.2 ug.

Trimming left V 6 bases short and J 12 bases short, with 23 bases between. There are 14 residues in the CDR3. In germline, CDR1 is SNHLY, CDR2 FYNNEI. TCR beta VDJ and CDR3 profiles were obtained from a genomic DNA template. TCRdb called the reads again in MiXCR, with one record for every CDR3 protein. The table shows about 420,000 distinct CDR3 sequences, with under 80% occurring only once. Material for sequencing was sorted CD4+, CD8+, or CD8+CD57+ T cells (not recorded which) from PBMCs. The receptor was isolated from a human donor in good health, serving as a control. The gene calls are TRBV2 and TRBJ1-2; maybe TRBD1 (6 bases). For the CDR3, the DNA is TGTGCCAGCAGCAAAACAGGGATGCCTAATGAGCACACCTTC. Residues: CASSKTGMPNEHTF.